The 9 T cell receptor beta chains reported below all come from one sample, sequenced in a study of blood T cell repertoires in COVID-19. Produced via immunoSEQ multiplex PCR; TCRdb's table is partial and in-frame only. The sample contains tens of thousands of clones, 70% to 75% of which appear only once. The sequenced sample consisted of peripheral blood. The source of these receptors is a woman aged 50 to 65 with active or convalescent COVID-19.

The chain is built from TRBV5-1 and TRBJ2-2; 7 bases are a match to TRBD1. The CDR3 has 14 residues. CDR1 and CDR2 (germline): SGHRS, YFSETQ. The V and J ends lost 4 bases and 5 bases, in that order; junction bases with no gene match: 5. The CDR3 here is CASSQGVSTGELFF. CDR3 nucleotides: TGCGCCAGCAGCCAGGGGGTATCTACCGGGGAGCTGTTTTTT.

The chain uses TRBV5-1 and TRBJ2-7, with D perhaps TRBD1 (6 bases). This CDR3 has 15 amino acids. Germline CDR1 SGHRS, CDR2 YFSETQ. Trimming shortened V by 0 bases and J by 7 bases, and 17 bases separated the two germline ends. In DNA form, the CDR3 reads TGCGCCAGCAGCTTGGAAGGGGGACCGCTACTGGAGCAGTACTTC. This translates into CASSLEGGPLLEQYF.

The chain uses TRBV11-2 and TRBJ2-5; no firm D call. The CDR3 length is 12 residues. Germline V lookup: CDR1 SGHAT, CDR2 FQNNGV. V was cut by 2 bases and J by 3 bases, with 4 bases left in between. The CDR3 DNA follows: TGTGCCAGCAGCTTAACAGAAGAGACCCAGTACTTC. Protein sequence: CASSLTEETQYF.

V gene TRBV7-2 combines with J gene TRBJ2-7; D unclear. The CDR3 runs to 13 residues. Deletions cut 3 bases from V and 0 bases from J, with 6 bases between. The germline gives CDR1 SGHTA, CDR2 FQGNSA. The CDR3 bases are TGTGCCAGCAGCTTCGAGCGCTCCTACGAGCAGTACTTC. Amino acids: CASSFERSYEQYF.

The gene calls are TRBV10-3 and TRBJ1-2; D call uncertain. Germline V CDR1 and CDR2: ENHRY, SYGVKD. V shed 8 bases and J shed 6 bases, with 16 bases lying between them. The CDR3 is made up of 13 amino acids. Here the CDR3 reads CAIGSDGSNGYTF. CDR3 nucleotides: TGTGCCATCGGGAGCGACGGGTCGAATGGCTACACCTTC.

This clone was seen just once. The chain recombines TRBV28 with TRBJ2-1, with TRBD2 identical over 9 bases. Germline trimming cut 2 bases from V and 7 bases from J; bases unmatched to any gene: 6. The CDR3 totals 15 residues. The V gene's germline CDR1 is MDHEN and CDR2 SYDVKM. CDR3 bases: TGTGCCAGCAGTTTAACTTCTAGCGGGGAGAATGAGCAGTTCTTC. Its translation is CASSLTSSGENEQFF.

This clone was found many times. The genes are TRBV15 and TRBJ1-4; D call uncertain. Germline V lookup: CDR1 LNHNV, CDR2 YYDKDF (reference sequence). Trimming stripped 0 bases from V and 3 bases from J, with 5 bases between. The CDR3 is 14 residues long. DNA of the CDR3: TGTGCCACCAGCAGAGAGGGCCCTAATGAAAAACTGTTTTTT. It encodes CATSREGPNEKLFF.

This chain joins TRBV19 and TRBJ1-1, with TRBD1 matching over 7 bases. This CDR3 is 15 amino acids long. Germline V CDR1 and CDR2: LNHDA, SQIVND (reference sequence). Germline trimming cut 5 bases from V and 1 base from J; bases unmatched to any gene: 7. The CDR3 sequence is CASSPMDRSNTEAFF. The CDR3 bases are TGTGCCAGTAGTCCGATGGACAGGTCGAACACTGAAGCTTTCTTT.

The V gene is TRBV29-1, the J gene TRBJ2-7, with 10 bases aligning to TRBD1. CDR3 size: 19 residues. V shed 3 bases, J shed 4 bases, and the junction held 21 bases outside the gene matches. Germline V gene lookup returns CDR1 SQVTM and CDR2 ANQGSEA. In DNA, the CDR3 is TGCAGCGTTGACGACCCGACCGGGGGGCGGGACAGGGGATTGTACGAGCAGTACTTC. Translated, it gives CSVDDPTGGRDRGLYEQYF.